This T cell receptor beta chain was recorded in a study of blood T cell repertoires in COVID-19. The overall study: Donors in the United States, Italy and Spain gave samples during acute or convalescent COVID-19.

Original analysis: Estimated nucleated cell counts came from reference gene primer amplification. Libraries were prepared by immunoSEQ multiplex PCR; TCRdb keeps only in-frame clonotypes and omits some of them. The V and J calls and clone size were taken over from that table, and D and trimming were inferred from the DNA. The data show roughly 250,000 clones, approximately 90% seen once. The V and J ends lost 4 bases and 6 bases, in that order; junction bases with no gene match: 8. Germline loops: CDR1 KGHDR, CDR2 SFDVKD. The length of the CDR3 is 15 residues. This TCR came from a man aged 30-40 years with acute or convalescent COVID-19. This chain connects TRBV24-1 to TRBJ2-3, with 8 bases fitting TRBD1. The sequenced material came from peripheral blood. The CDR3, as DNA: TGTGCCACCAGTGAACATGGACAGGGAAGGGATACGCAGTATTTT. Translation: CATSEHGQGRDTQYF.